The rows below give T cell receptor beta chains drawn from one sample of a study of cytomegalovirus exposure and HLA in healthy donors. The assay was immunoSEQ multiplex PCR, and TCRdb's table has in-frame clones only and misses some. Here the sample spans approximately 130,000 clones, 77% being singletons. Sequencing used PBMCs. The receptors were sampled from a young man in good health and CMV-seropositive. The CDR3 runs from the conserved cysteine through the conserved F or W. The D gene is left open where the match is weak. Size is stated for part of the rows, as once, few or many counts, or as a class when the clone is expanded.

TGTGCCAGCTCACCGACAGGGCCCACTGAAAAACTGTTTTTT CASSPTGPTEKLFF TRBV18 - TRBJ1-4 TRBD1
TGCGCCAGCAGCCACAGGGGGCCGGTTTCTAATGAAAAACTGTTTTTT CASSHRGPVSNEKLFF TRBV4-1 - TRBJ1-4 TRBD1
TGTGCCAGCAGCCTTATGCCACAGGGGGTCACTGAAGCTTTCTTT CASSLMPQGVTEAFF TRBV5-4 - TRBJ1-1 TRBD1
TGTGCCAGCAGGGTAGGAGGAAAACTGTTTTTT CASRVGGKLFF TRBV6-5 - TRBJ1-4 -
TGTGCCTGGACCTTACTCGACAGCCTGAACACTGAAGCTTTCTTT CAWTLLDSLNTEAFF TRBV30 few TRBJ1-1 -
TGTGCCAGCAGCCAGAGACAGCTCTCTGGAAACACCATATATTTT CASSQRQLSGNTIYF TRBV7-9 few TRBJ1-3 -
TGTGCCTGGACAGGCTACACCGGGGAGCTGTTTTTT CAWTGYTGELFF TRBV30 - TRBJ2-2 -
TGTGCCAGCAGTTTATCGGCTAGCGGGAGTAGAAGTAATGAGCAGTTCTTC CASSLSASGSRSNEQFF TRBV27 - TRBJ2-1 TRBD2
TGTGCCAGCAGTTGGACAGACCAAGAGACCCAGTACTTC CASSWTDQETQYF TRBV6-6 - TRBJ2-5 -
TGTGCCAGCAGCCTTTACCTGGGGGCATACAGCAATCAGCCCCAGCATTTT CASSLYLGAYSNQPQHF TRBV7-8 few TRBJ1-5 -
TGTGCCAGCAGCTCACTAGCGGGAGAGGTGACCGGGGAGCTGTTTTTT CASSSLAGEVTGELFF TRBV7-8 - TRBJ2-2 TRBD2
TGTGCCAGCAGTGAGAAGGCGCAGGGGAACACTGAAGCTTTCTTT CASSEKAQGNTEAFF TRBV6-4 - TRBJ1-1 -
TGTGCCTGGAGTGTACGAGGAACTGGGGCCAACGGCCTGACTTTC CAWSVRGTGANGLTF TRBV30 - TRBJ2-6 -
TGCGCCAGCAGCTACCGACTAGCGGGAGGCGTCGGGGAGCTGTTTTTT CASSYRLAGGVGELFF TRBV4-1 few TRBJ2-2 TRBD2
TGTGCCAGCAGCGAGGGACTAGCGGAAGAGACCCAGTACTTC CASSEGLAEETQYF TRBV5-4 - TRBJ2-5 TRBD2
TGTGCCAGCAGCTTACCAGCGGGGAGCACAGATACGCAGTATTTT CASSLPAGSTDTQYF TRBV7-2 - TRBJ2-3 TRBD2
TGTGCCATCAGGTCACAGGGAGGGGCTGGAAACACCATATATTTT CAIRSQGGAGNTIYF TRBV10-3 - TRBJ1-3 -
TGTGCCAGCAGATCATCGTTAGCTAACTATGGCTACACCTTC CASRSSLANYGYTF TRBV6-1 - TRBJ1-2 -
TGTGCCACCAGCAGCTTCCGCACAGATACGCAGTATTTT CATSSFRTDTQYF TRBV15 - TRBJ2-3 -
TGCGCCAGCAGCTGGGAAGGGACAGAAAGAAACTATGGCTACACCTTC CASSWEGTERNYGYTF TRBV5-1 - TRBJ1-2 TRBD1
TGTGCCAGCAGTTTACTCGGACAGATCAATCAGCCCCAGCATTTT CASSLLGQINQPQHF TRBV27 - TRBJ1-5 -
TGTGCCAGCAGTCTGGGACACCCCCTGCGGGATCAGCCCCAGCATTTT CASSLGHPLRDQPQHF TRBV7-9 - TRBJ1-5 -
TGTGCCAGCAGCTTCGCAGGGTCGGGTGGCTACACCTTC CASSFAGSGGYTF TRBV11-2 - TRBJ1-2 -
TGTGCCAGCACAAAAAACACCGGGGAGCTGTTTTTT CASTKNTGELFF TRBV18 - TRBJ2-2 -
TGTGCCAGCAGGGAAAACAGGGGGCGCACAGATACGCAGTATTTT CASRENRGRTDTQYF TRBV6-6 few TRBJ2-3 TRBD1
TGTGCCAGCAGCTTATATCGCGGGGACTCCTACGAGCAGTACTTC CASSLYRGDSYEQYF TRBV7-2 - TRBJ2-7 -
TGTGCCAGCAGTGACTCACCTAGGAGCTCCTACAATGAGCAGTTCTTC CASSDSPRSSYNEQFF TRBV6-4 - TRBJ2-1 -
TGTGCCAGCAGAACCGGGACAGACATCTACGAGCAGTACTTC CASRTGTDIYEQYF TRBV5-6 - TRBJ2-7 TRBD1
TGTGCCAGCAACTCTCCCCTAGGCAGGGGGATGAGCTACGAGCAGTACTTC CASNSPLGRGMSYEQYF TRBV28 - TRBJ2-7 TRBD1
TGTGCTAGCAGCCCTCGGGGAGTAGGTGGTGGGACCCAGTACTTC CASSPRGVGGGTQYF TRBV7-7 - TRBJ2-5 -
TGTGCCAGCTCACCCCCGTTTAGCGGGGATCCCGGGGAGCTGTTTTTT CASSPPFSGDPGELFF TRBV18 - TRBJ2-2 TRBD2
TGTGCCAGCAGTGAAGGGGCAGGGGTGGGGGGCTACACCTTC CASSEGAGVGGYTF TRBV6-1 once TRBJ1-2 -
TGTGCCTGGAGTTTACGGACTAGCGGGAGTGTTATAAGCTCCTACAATGAGCAGTTCTTC CAWSLRTSGSVISSYNEQFF TRBV30 once TRBJ2-1 TRBD2
TGTGCCAGCAGCTTGGAAGAAGCGGGACGGCTGTTTTTT CASSLEEAGRLFF TRBV5-6 few TRBJ2-2 TRBD2
TGTGCCGCCCACGAGGTGGGAGATTTCGGCAATCAGCCCCAGCATTTT CAAHEVGDFGNQPQHF TRBV19 - TRBJ1-5 -
TGTGCCAGCAGCCTCATGGGACAGGGCTTCTACGAGCAGTACTTC CASSLMGQGFYEQYF TRBV5-6 - TRBJ2-7 TRBD1
TGTGCCAGCTCACCACAGAGGGCAGACCTTGCTAGGGGCTACACCTTC CASSPQRADLARGYTF TRBV18 - TRBJ1-2 -
TGTGCCAGCAGCGTAGGACAGGAGACATGGGATCAGCCCCAGCATTTT CASSVGQETWDQPQHF TRBV9 - TRBJ1-5 -
TGTGCCAGCAGCCCGGTGGGGGGTTCTGAAGCTTTCTTT CASSPVGGSEAFF TRBV5-5 few TRBJ1-1 -
TGTGCCAGCAGCATAACAGAGAACACTGAAGCTTTCTTT CASSITENTEAFF TRBV2 - TRBJ1-1 -
TGCGCCAGCAGCTGGGACAGGGAAAACACTGAAGCTTTCTTT CASSWDRENTEAFF TRBV5-1 - TRBJ1-1 TRBD1
TGTGCCAGCTCACCCCCGGGCGGGGACCATCGTGAAAAACTGTTTTTT CASSPPGGDHREKLFF TRBV18 - TRBJ1-4 -
TGTGCCAGCAGCTTGTTTTTATCAGTCGAGGGCAGGGGAGATACCAGGCAGTACTTC CASSLFLSVEGRGDTRQYF TRBV5-4 - TRBJ2-7 -
TGTGCCAGCAGCTTAAGCCCAGGGAGGTCTGGGGCCAACGTCCTGACTTTC CASSLSPGRSGANVLTF TRBV5-6 few TRBJ2-6 -